A selection of T cell receptor beta chains follows, all from one sample in a study of blood T cell repertoires in COVID-19. TCRdb's table, derived via immunoSEQ multiplex PCR, lists solely in-frame clones and lacks some. The sample consists of roughly 230,000 clones, 81% of them appearing once. Sample: peripheral blood. Receptors originate from a woman at least 80 years old with acute or convalescent COVID-19. Each CDR3 is given with its conserved first and last residue. The order of the fields is clone size, D gene, J gene, V gene, CDR3 protein, CDR3 DNA. A D gene is named only where the DNA matches it firmly. Clone size is not always given. Where it is, it says once, few, many or a class for expanded clones.

once	TRBD2	TRBJ2-5	TRBV20-1	CTIAGEETQYF	TGCACCATAGCGGGGGAAGAGACCCAGTACTTC
NA	TRBD1	TRBJ2-2	TRBV30	CAWSRRPGGTGELFF	TGTGCCTGGAGCCGTAGGCCAGGGGGCACCGGGGAGCTGTTTTTT
NA	NA	TRBJ1-5	TRBV2	CASSPGTPDQPQHF	TGTGCCAGCAGTCCCGGGACACCCGATCAGCCCCAGCATTTT
many	NA	TRBJ1-2	TRBV12-3/TRBV12-4	CASSSGFSDGYTF	TGTGCCAGCAGCTCGGGATTTTCGGATGGCTACACCTTC
NA	NA	TRBJ1-1	TRBV3-1/TRBV3-2	CASSQVSDNMNTEAFF	TGTGCCAGCAGCCAAGTGTCTGACAACATGAACACTGAAGCTTTCTTT
NA	TRBD1	TRBJ2-5	TRBV3-1/TRBV3-2	CASSLTGGRETQYF	TGTGCCAGCAGTCTAACAGGGGGTCGCGAGACCCAGTACTTC
NA	TRBD2	TRBJ2-1	TRBV19	CASSILKPGTSSYNEQFF	TGTGCCAGTAGTATACTCAAACCCGGGACTAGCTCCTACAATGAGCAGTTCTTC
once	NA	TRBJ1-1	TRBV5-1	CASSPYRVNTEAFF	TGCGCCAGCAGCCCCTACAGGGTGAACACTGAAGCTTTCTTT
NA	TRBD2	TRBJ2-7	TRBV7-3	CASSLKASGRGYEQYF	TGTGCCAGCAGCTTAAAAGCTAGCGGGAGAGGCTACGAGCAGTACTTC
few	TRBD1	TRBJ2-1	TRBV27	CASSRQGHEQFF	TGTGCCAGCAGCAGACAGGGTCATGAGCAGTTCTTC
few	TRBD1	TRBJ1-3	TRBV9	CASSVDRGDTIYF	TGTGCCAGCAGCGTAGACAGGGGAGACACCATATATTTT
NA	NA	TRBJ1-1	TRBV30	CACGLGLEAFF	TGTGCCTGCGGACTGGGCCTCGAAGCTTTCTTT
NA	TRBD1	TRBJ1-1	TRBV5-1	CASSWRGTGLTEAFF	TGCGCCAGCAGCTGGCGTGGGACAGGGTTAACTGAAGCTTTCTTT
once	NA	TRBJ2-4	TRBV13	CASSLEASSAKNIQYF	TGTGCCAGCAGCTTAGAGGCTAGCTCAGCCAAAAACATTCAGTACTTC
NA	NA	TRBJ1-5	TRBV6-6	CASTGGTGGVQPQHF	TGTGCCAGCACTGGGGGGACTGGCGGGGTACAGCCCCAGCATTTT
NA	NA	TRBJ1-4	TRBV6-1	CASSEDRGKNEKLFF	TGTGCCAGCAGTGAAGATAGGGGCAAGAACGAAAAACTGTTTTTT
NA	NA	TRBJ2-7	TRBV5-5	CASSLGLEAYEQYF	TGTGCCAGCAGCTTGGGACTAGAAGCCTACGAGCAGTACTTC
NA	TRBD2	TRBJ2-7	TRBV6-5	CASRRALQDSGRDSF	TGTGCCAGCCGGAGAGCCCTCCAAGATAGCGGGAGGGACTCCTTC
NA	TRBD1	TRBJ1-1	TRBV6-5	CASRPDRVGSAMAFF	TGTGCCAGCAGGCCGGACAGGGTGGGGTCAGCGATGGCTTTCTTT
once	NA	TRBJ2-3	TRBV19	CASSITPQNTQYF	TGTGCCAGTAGTATAACCCCCCAGAATACGCAGTATTTT
NA	NA	TRBJ1-1	TRBV6-1	CASSEVRGGNTEAFF	TGTGCCAGCAGTGAAGTCAGGGGCGGGAACACTGAAGCTTTCTTT
once	TRBD1	TRBJ1-2	TRBV2	CASIRDREEGYTF	TGTGCCAGCATCCGGGACAGGGAAGAAGGCTACACCTTC
NA	NA	TRBJ1-3	TRBV5-4	CASSLSQAAGNTIYF	TGTGCCAGCAGCTTGTCACAGGCCGCTGGAAACACCATATATTTT
few	NA	TRBJ2-1	TRBV2	CASKGSYNEQFF	TGTGCCAGCAAGGGGTCCTACAATGAGCAGTTCTTC
NA	NA	TRBJ2-1	TRBV5-6	CASRAFNEQFF	TGTGCCAGCAGAGCCTTCAATGAGCAGTTCTTC
NA	NA	TRBJ1-1	TRBV19	CASSLRGEGNTEAFF	TGTGCCAGTAGTCTCCGGGGGGAGGGGAACACTGAAGCTTTCTTT
NA	NA	TRBJ2-3	TRBV5-1	CASSFQDSGVHTQYF	TGCGCCAGCAGCTTTCAGGACTCGGGGGTACATACGCAGTATTTT
NA	NA	TRBJ1-3	TRBV11-2	CASSSERGDGNTIYF	TGTGCCAGCAGCTCGGAAAGGGGTGATGGAAACACCATATATTTT
few	TRBD1	TRBJ1-5	TRBV4-1	CASSQRQGAHQPQHF	TGCGCCAGCAGCCAACGCCAGGGGGCCCATCAGCCCCAGCATTTT
few	TRBD1	TRBJ1-1	TRBV7-2	CASTPTGGFEAFF	TGTGCCAGCACCCCTACAGGGGGTTTTGAAGCTTTCTTT
NA	NA	TRBJ2-5	TRBV20-1	CSATPEETQYF	TGCAGTGCTACTCCGGAAGAGACCCAGTACTTC
few	NA	TRBJ2-6	TRBV5-1	CASSFTVAAGSGANVLTF	TGCGCCAGCAGCTTCACGGTAGCGGCGGGCTCTGGGGCCAACGTCCTGACTTTC
NA	TRBD1	TRBJ1-4	TRBV27	CASSPQGNREKLFF	TGTGCCAGCAGTCCACAGGGGAATAGGGAAAAACTGTTTTTT
NA	TRBD1	TRBJ2-3	TRBV19	CASSAYRGPGDTQYF	TGTGCCAGTAGTGCATACAGGGGGCCAGGAGATACGCAGTATTTT
NA	NA	TRBJ1-6	TRBV14	CASSQAGNSPLHF	TGTGCCAGCAGCCAAGCCGGGAATTCACCCCTCCACTTT
NA	NA	TRBJ1-2	TRBV30	CAWRRGVTVPYGYTF	TGTGCCTGGAGGCGGGGAGTGACAGTCCCTTATGGCTACACCTTC
NA	TRBD2	TRBJ2-5	TRBV5-1	CASSLYPSGGLETQYF	TGCGCCAGCAGCTTGTATCCTAGCGGGGGTTTAGAGACCCAGTACTTC
NA	TRBD1	TRBJ2-5	TRBV5-5	CASSTTGGETQYF	TGTGCCAGCAGCACCACAGGGGGGGAGACCCAGTACTTC
NA	TRBD2	TRBJ2-2	TRBV7-8	CASSPRVRVAGDANTGELFF	TGTGCCAGCAGCCCGAGAGTCAGGGTAGCGGGCGACGCGAACACCGGGGAGCTGTTTTTT
NA	TRBD1	TRBJ2-3	TRBV19	CASSIQTGSTDTQYF	TGTGCCAGTAGTATTCAGACAGGGAGCACAGATACGCAGTATTTT
NA	NA	TRBJ1-6	TRBV4-2	CASSFRRGGDSPLHF	TGTGCCAGCAGCTTTAGACGGGGTGGGGATTCACCCCTCCACTTT
NA	NA	TRBJ2-2	TRBV9	CASSLRTENTGELFF	TGTGCCAGCAGCCTCAGGACAGAGAACACCGGGGAGCTGTTTTTT
NA	NA	TRBJ1-1	TRBV3-1/TRBV3-2	CASSQGPDKGTEAFF	TGTGCCAGCAGCCAAGGTCCGGACAAAGGCACTGAAGCTTTCTTT
once	NA	TRBJ2-7	TRBV7-3	CASSLRYGTYEQYF	TGTGCCAGCAGCTTACGGTACGGGACCTACGAGCAGTACTTC
once	TRBD1	TRBJ2-7	TRBV4-2	CASSKGTGSYEQYF	TGTGCCAGTTCGAAGGGGACAGGCTCCTACGAGCAGTACTTC
NA	TRBD2	TRBJ2-7	TRBV4-1	CASSQDPHTSGRARNEQYF	TGCGCCAGCAGCCAAGACCCTCACACTAGCGGGAGGGCCCGTAACGAGCAGTACTTC
NA	TRBD1	TRBJ2-7	TRBV5-1	CASSLGGGPDEQYF	TGCGCCAGCAGCTTGGGAGGGGGCCCGGACGAGCAGTACTTC
NA	NA	TRBJ1-5	TRBV30	CAWSPGGDQPQHF	TGTGCCTGGAGTCCGGGGGGCGATCAGCCCCAGCATTTT
NA	NA	TRBJ1-3	TRBV19	CASSGISGNTIYF	TGTGCCAGCTCAGGGATCTCTGGAAACACCATATATTTT
NA	NA	TRBJ1-6	TRBV3-1/TRBV3-2	CASSREVAAHSPLHF	TGTGCCAGCAGCAGAGAGGTGGCGGCTCATTCACCCCTCCACTTT
NA	TRBD1	TRBJ1-1	TRBV30	CAWGTGQANTEAFF	TGTGCCTGGGGAACAGGACAGGCAAACACTGAAGCTTTCTTT
NA	TRBD2	TRBJ2-1	TRBV19	CASSLSGSGVYNEQFF	TGTGCCAGTAGTTTAAGCGGGAGCGGGGTTTACAATGAGCAGTTCTTC
NA	TRBD2	TRBJ2-1	TRBV5-1	CASSLTSGGASNEQFF	TGCGCCAGCAGCTTAACCAGCGGGGGGGCTTCCAATGAGCAGTTCTTC